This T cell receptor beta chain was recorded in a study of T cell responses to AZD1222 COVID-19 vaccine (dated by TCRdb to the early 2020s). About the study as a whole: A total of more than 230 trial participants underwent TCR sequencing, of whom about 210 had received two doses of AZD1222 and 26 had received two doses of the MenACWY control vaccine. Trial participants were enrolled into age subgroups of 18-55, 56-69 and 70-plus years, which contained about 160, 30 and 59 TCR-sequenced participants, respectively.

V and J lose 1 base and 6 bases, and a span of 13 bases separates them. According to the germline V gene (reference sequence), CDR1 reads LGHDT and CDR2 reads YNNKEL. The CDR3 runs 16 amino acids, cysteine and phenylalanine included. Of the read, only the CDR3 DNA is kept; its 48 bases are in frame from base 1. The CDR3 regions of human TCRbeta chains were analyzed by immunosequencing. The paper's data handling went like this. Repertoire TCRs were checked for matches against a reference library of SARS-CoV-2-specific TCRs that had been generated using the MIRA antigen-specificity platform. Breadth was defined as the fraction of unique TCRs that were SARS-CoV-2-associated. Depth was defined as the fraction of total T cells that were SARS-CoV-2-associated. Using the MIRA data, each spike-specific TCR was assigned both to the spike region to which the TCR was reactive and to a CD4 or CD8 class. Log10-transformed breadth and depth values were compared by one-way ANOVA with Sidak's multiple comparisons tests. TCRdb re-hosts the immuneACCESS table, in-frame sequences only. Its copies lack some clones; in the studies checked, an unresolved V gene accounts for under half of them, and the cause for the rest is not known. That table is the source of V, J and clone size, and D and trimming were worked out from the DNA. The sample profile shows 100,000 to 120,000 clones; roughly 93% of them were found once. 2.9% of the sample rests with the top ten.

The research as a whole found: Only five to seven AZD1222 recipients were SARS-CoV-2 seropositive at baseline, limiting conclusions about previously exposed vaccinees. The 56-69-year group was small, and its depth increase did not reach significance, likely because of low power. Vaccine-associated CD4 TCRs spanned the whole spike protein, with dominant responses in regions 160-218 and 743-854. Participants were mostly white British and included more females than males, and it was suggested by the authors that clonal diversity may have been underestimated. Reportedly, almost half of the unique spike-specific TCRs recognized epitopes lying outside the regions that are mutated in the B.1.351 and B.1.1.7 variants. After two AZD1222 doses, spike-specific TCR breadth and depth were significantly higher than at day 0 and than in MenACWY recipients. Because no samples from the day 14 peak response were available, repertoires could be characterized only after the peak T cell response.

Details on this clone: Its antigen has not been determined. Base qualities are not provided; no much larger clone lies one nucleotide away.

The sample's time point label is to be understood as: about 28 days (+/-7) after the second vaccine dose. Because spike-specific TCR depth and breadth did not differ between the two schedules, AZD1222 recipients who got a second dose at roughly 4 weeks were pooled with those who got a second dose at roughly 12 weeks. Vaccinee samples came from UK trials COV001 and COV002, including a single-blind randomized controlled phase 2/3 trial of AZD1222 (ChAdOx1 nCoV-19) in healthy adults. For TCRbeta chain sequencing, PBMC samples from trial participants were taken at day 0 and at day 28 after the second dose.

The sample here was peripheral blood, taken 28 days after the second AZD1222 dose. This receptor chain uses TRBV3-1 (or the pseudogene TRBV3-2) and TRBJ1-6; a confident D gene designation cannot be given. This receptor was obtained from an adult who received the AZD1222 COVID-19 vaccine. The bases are TGTGCCAGCAGCCAAGTCGGAGGGAGGAGTAATTCACCCCTCCACTTT. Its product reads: CASSQVGGRSNSPLHF.